The rows below give T cell receptor beta chains drawn from one sample of a study of T cell repertoires in cytomegalovirus infection. TCRdb reprocessed the reads with MiXCR, giving one entry per CDR3 protein. In the table there are 150,000 to 200,000 distinct CDR3 sequences, roughly 20% of which are singletons. The material sequenced was PBMCs. The receptors come from a human donor in good health (CMV status not recorded). Some clones in this sample may be carry-over from other donors' samples. Each CDR3 is given with its conserved first and last residue. D genes are given only for firm matches. Size tells how often a clone was seen (once, few, many) or the class of an expanded clone, and some rows leave it out.

J gene,CDR3 length,V gene,clone size,D gene,CDR3 protein,CDR3 DNA
TRBJ2-7,13,TRBV5-1,-,-,CASSFGQRHEQYF,TGCGCCAGCAGCTTTGGACAGAGGCACGAGCAGTACTTC
TRBJ1-2,14,TRBV7-2,many,TRBD1,CASSSDRGNYGYTF,TGTGCCAGCAGCTCTGACAGGGGAAACTATGGCTACACCTTC
TRBJ2-1,13,TRBV2,few,-,CASSEVRTGEQFF,TGTGCCAGCAGTGAAGTCAGGACGGGGGAGCAGTTCTTC
TRBJ1-4,15,TRBV28,-,-,CASSPRGITYEKLFF,TGTGCCAGCAGCCCCCGCGGCATTACCTATGAAAAACTGTTTTTT
TRBJ2-1,16,TRBV7-8,many,-,CASLLLGGGGYNEQFF,TGTGCCAGCCTCCTCCTGGGGGGGGGCGGATACAATGAGCAGTTCTTC
TRBJ2-3,15,TRBV11-1,few,-,CASSTGVQSTDTQYF,TGTGCCAGCAGCACGGGGGTCCAGTCCACAGATACGCAGTATTTT
TRBJ1-2,14,TRBV28,-,-,CASSYTGSTRGYTF,TGTGCCAGCAGTTATACAGGGTCTACACGTGGCTACACCTTC
TRBJ1-2,13,TRBV27,few,-,CASSPDNYYGYTF,TGTGCCAGCAGCCCCGACAACTACTATGGCTACACCTTC
TRBJ2-2,16,TRBV7-8,-,-,CASSLSEGQGTGELFF,TGTGCCAGCAGCTTAAGTGAGGGCCAGGGCACCGGGGAGCTGTTTTTT
TRBJ1-1,13,TRBV27,-,TRBD1,CASHDRVKGEALF,TGTGCCAGCCACGACAGGGTTAAAGGGGAAGCTTTATTT
TRBJ2-7,15,TRBV28,few,-,CASSTLAKRIYEQYF,TGTGCCAGCAGTACCCTAGCCAAACGCATCTACGAGCAGTACTTC
TRBJ1-1,14,TRBV9,-,-,CASSAETGNTEAFF,TGTGCCAGCAGCGCGGAGACAGGTAACACTGAAGCTTTCTTT
TRBJ2-4,12,TRBV7-8,many,-,CASSLAKNIQYF,TGTGCCAGCAGCCTGGCCAAAAACATTCAGTACTTC
TRBJ1-1,18,TRBV12-5,few,TRBD1,CASGLVLGGGSVGTEAFF,TGTGCTAGTGGTTTGGTACTTGGAGGGGGCTCCGTGGGCACTGAAGCTTTCTTT
TRBJ2-5,15,TRBV28,-,TRBD1,CASSLRGTAQETQYF,TGTGCCAGCAGTTTGCGAGGGACAGCTCAAGAGACCCAGTACTTC
TRBJ1-6,14,TRBV14,many,-,CASSLGGYGSPLHF,TGTGCCAGCAGCCTTGGAGGGTACGGATCACCCCTCCACTTT
TRBJ1-2,14,TRBV7-8,-,TRBD1,CASSFNRGSGGYTF,TGTGCCAGCAGCTTTAACAGGGGATCGGGTGGCTACACCTTC
TRBJ2-7,15,TRBV6-2/TRBV6-3,few,-,CASAKPGRIGLEQYF,TGTGCCAGCGCAAAACCTGGCCGGATTGGGCTCGAGCAGTACTTC
TRBJ2-2,15,TRBV12-3/TRBV12-4,-,TRBD2,CASRIAGVIPGELFF,TGTGCCAGCAGAATAGCGGGAGTCATCCCCGGGGAGCTGTTTTTT
TRBJ2-1,13,TRBV7-2,many,-,CASSLYSYNEQFF,TGTGCCAGCAGCCTGTACAGTTACAATGAGCAGTTCTTC
TRBJ1-1,16,TRBV7-9,many,-,CASRPPGRGMNTEAFF,TGTGCCAGCAGACCCCCCGGACGGGGGATGAACACTGAAGCTTTCTTT
TRBJ2-1,17,TRBV20-1,many,TRBD2,CSARDSSRLAGANEQFF,TGCAGTGCTAGAGATAGCTCCCGACTAGCGGGAGCGAATGAGCAGTTCTTC
TRBJ2-5,15,TRBV7-9,-,TRBD2,CASSFVGRTQETQYF,TGTGCCAGCAGCTTCGTCGGGAGGACCCAAGAGACCCAGTACTTC